The clone carrying this TCR beta chain was recorded once. Its matching antigen is unknown. The protocol was immunoSEQ multiplex PCR, while the TCRdb copy is restricted to in-frame clones and leaves out a portion. The table lists tens of thousands of clones, about 92% of them singletons. Germline loops: CDR1 MNHEY, CDR2 SMNVEV (reference sequence). V lost 2 bases, J lost 7 bases, and 5 bases stayed unmatched. The CDR3 totals 14 residues. The data originate from a study of PD-1 blockade in classical Hodgkin lymphoma. Study-wide results and limits: Why the repertoires differ is still unclear, perhaps disease activity or prior therapy. The CD4+ diversity rise by C4D1 was clearest in complete responders.

Every patient was affected by relapse after autologous stem cell transplantation, while exposure to brentuximab vedotin was not uniform. The chain couples TRBV27 to TRBJ2-7; 10 nucleotides line up with TRBD2. This sequence was found in a human donor with classical Hodgkin lymphoma. The sample in question was peripheral blood mononuclear cells (PBMCs), obtained at baseline. The chain's CDR3 is CASSLIAGGVEQYF. As DNA, the CDR3 is TGTGCCAGCAGTTTAATAGCGGGAGGCGTTGAGCAGTACTTC.